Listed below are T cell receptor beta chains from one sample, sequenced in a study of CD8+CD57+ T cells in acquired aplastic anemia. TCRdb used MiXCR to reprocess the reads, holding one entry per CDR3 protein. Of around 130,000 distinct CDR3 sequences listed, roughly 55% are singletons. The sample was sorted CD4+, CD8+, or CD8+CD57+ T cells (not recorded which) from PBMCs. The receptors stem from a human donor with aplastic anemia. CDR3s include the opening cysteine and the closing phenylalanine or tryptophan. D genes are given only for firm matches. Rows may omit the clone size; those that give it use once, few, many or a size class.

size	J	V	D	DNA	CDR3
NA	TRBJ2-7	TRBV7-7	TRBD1	TGTGCCAGCAGCTTAGGGACAGGGCTCTCCTACGAGCAGTACTTC	CASSLGTGLSYEQYF
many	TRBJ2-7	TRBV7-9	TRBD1	TGTGCCAGCAGCCGCCGACAGGGACCCTACGAGCAGTACTTC	CASSRRQGPYEQYF
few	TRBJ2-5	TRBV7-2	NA	TGTGCCAGCAGCTTAGCAGGGGACGAGACCCAGTACTTC	CASSLAGDETQYF
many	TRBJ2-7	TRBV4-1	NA	TGCGCCAGCAGCCGCAGGGGAGGGAACGAGCAGTACTTC	CASSRRGGNEQYF
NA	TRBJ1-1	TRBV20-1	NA	TGCAGTGCTACCCGGGTCGAGGGGAGGACTGAAGCTTTCTTT	CSATRVEGRTEAFF
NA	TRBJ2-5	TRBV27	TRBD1	TGTGCCAGCAGGACTACAGGGGGCCGGGAGACCCAGTACTTC	CASRTTGGRETQYF
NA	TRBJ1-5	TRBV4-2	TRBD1	TGTGCCAGCAGCCAAGATGGGACAGGGGTGAGGCAGCCCCAGCATTTT	CASSQDGTGVRQPQHF
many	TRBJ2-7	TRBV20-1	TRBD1	TGCAGTGCTAGACATTCAGGGGGTTACGAGCAGTACTTC	CSARHSGGYEQYF
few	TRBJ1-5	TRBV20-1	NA	TGCAGTGCCAGCAGCGTAGAAGCAGGGAATCAGCCCCAGCATTTT	CSASSVEAGNQPQHF
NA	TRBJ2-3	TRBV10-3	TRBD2	TGTGCCACCCTAGCGGGAGGCCCCCTCACAGATACGCAGTATTTT	CATLAGGPLTDTQYF